These T cell receptor beta chains were read from a single sample in a study of T-cell reconstitution after alpha-beta-depleted transplantation in children. TCRdb re-called the PCR reads through MiXCR, storing one row per CDR3 protein. The sample has 500,000 to 750,000 distinct CDR3 sequences, roughly 13% seen once; the top ten hold 2% to 2.5%. Here the sequenced sample was PBMCs, mostly from graft donor cells, taken 360 days after TCRalphabeta/CD19-depleted stem cell transplant. The receptors stem from a male patient under 18 who had a stem cell transplant for acute myeloid leukemia, so the T cells may come from the graft donor. Both conserved end residues are part of each CDR3. A D gene is named only where the DNA matches it firmly. Some rows have no size entry. The others give once, few or many, or a class for an expanded clone.

TRBD2 | TRBJ2-1 | - | TRBV10-3 | CAISGPSGIYNEQFF | TGTGCCATCAGTGGACCAAGCGGGATCTACAATGAGCAGTTCTTC
TRBD1 | TRBJ2-2 | few | TRBV13 | CASSRAGQGDTGELFF | TGTGCCAGCAGCCGCGCGGGACAGGGAGACACCGGGGAGCTGTTTTTT
TRBD2 | TRBJ2-7 | many | TRBV12-3/TRBV12-4 | CASSPIAGGPGEQYF | TGTGCCAGCAGTCCAATAGCGGGAGGGCCGGGGGAGCAGTACTTC
- | TRBJ2-1 | many | TRBV21-1 | CASSKKIGAGEQFF | TGTGCCAGCAGCAAAAAAATTGGGGCGGGAGAGCAGTTCTTC
- | TRBJ2-5 | few | TRBV28 | CASSLWLEGETQYF | TGTGCCAGCAGTTTATGGTTGGAAGGAGAGACCCAGTACTTC
TRBD2 | TRBJ2-7 | few | TRBV7-2 | CASSARGRGSYEQYF | TGTGCCAGCAGCGCCCGCGGGAGAGGGTCCTACGAGCAGTACTTC
TRBD2 | TRBJ2-7 | few | TRBV28 | CASRGLGGSTYEQYF | TGTGCCAGCAGGGGCTTGGGCGGGAGCACCTACGAGCAGTACTTC
- | TRBJ1-4 | few | TRBV6-1 | CASSPRQELALRSEKLFF | TGTGCCAGCAGCCCCCGACAGGAGCTTGCCTTACGGAGTGAAAAACTGTTTTTT
- | TRBJ2-5 | - | TRBV10-3 | CAISESTGREETQYF | TGTGCCATCAGTGAGTCGACAGGGAGGGAAGAGACCCAGTACTTC
TRBD2 | TRBJ2-2 | few | TRBV9 | CASSESSGPATGELFF | TGTGCCAGCAGCGAATCTAGCGGGCCCGCGACTGGGGAGCTGTTTTTT
- | TRBJ1-2 | few | TRBV28 | CASSFTGIGYGYTF | TGTGCCAGCAGTTTTACAGGGATCGGCTATGGCTACACCTTC
- | TRBJ2-3 | few | TRBV20-1 | CSAKGGGLTKYF | TGCAGTGCAAAGGGGGGCGGGCTTACAAAGTATTTT
TRBD1 | TRBJ1-4 | - | TRBV5-1 | CASRGVARDRLHEKLFF | TGCGCCAGCAGGGGTGTAGCCCGGGACAGACTCCATGAAAAACTGTTTTTT
- | TRBJ2-5 | few | TRBV7-2 | CASSSKGLETQYF | TGTGCCAGCAGCTCCAAGGGTTTGGAGACCCAGTACTTC
TRBD1 | TRBJ2-7 | few | TRBV5-1 | CASSYKSGTGASYEQYF | TGCGCCAGCAGCTATAAATCAGGGACAGGAGCCTCCTACGAGCAGTACTTC
- | TRBJ2-7 | - | TRBV3-1 | CASSQDLRGQYF | TGTGCCAGCAGCCAAGATCTGAGGGGTCAGTACTTC
- | TRBJ2-1 | - | TRBV29-1 | CSVEDHRQGLGNEQFF | TGCAGCGTTGAAGATCACCGCCAGGGACTGGGCAATGAGCAGTTCTTC
TRBD1 | TRBJ2-7 | many | TRBV15 | CATSRGGQDHSYEQYF | TGTGCCACCAGCAGAGGTGGACAGGACCACTCCTACGAGCAGTACTTC
- | TRBJ2-7 | - | TRBV28 | CASIETASYEQYF | TGTGCCAGCATAGAGACAGCCTCCTACGAGCAGTACTTC
- | TRBJ2-7 | - | TRBV28 | CASSLRLLSAYEQYF | TGTGCCAGCAGTTTACGGCTACTTTCCGCCTACGAGCAGTACTTC
TRBD2 | TRBJ2-3 | - | TRBV12-3/TRBV12-4 | CASSPRLAADTQYF | TGTGCCAGCAGTCCTAGACTAGCTGCAGATACGCAGTATTTT
- | TRBJ2-3 | many | TRBV18 | CASSPLPGGSTDTQYF | TGTGCCAGCTCACCACTCCCCGGAGGGAGCACAGATACGCAGTATTTT
TRBD2 | TRBJ2-1 | - | TRBV7-9 | CASSLGRLAGTYNEQFF | TGTGCCAGCAGCTTAGGTCGGCTAGCGGGGACCTACAATGAGCAGTTCTTC
TRBD2 | TRBJ2-1 | - | TRBV20-1 | CSARARLAGVTDEQFF | TGCAGTGCTAGAGCTAGACTAGCGGGGGTGACCGATGAGCAGTTCTTC